The TCR beta chain described here comes from a study of cytomegalovirus exposure and HLA in healthy donors. Overall study: Membership in the Caucasian-associated ancestry cluster was found for 81% of about 430 genotyped donors.

As for this clone: What it recognizes is unknown.

Primers: 60 Vbeta forward and 13 Jbeta reverse. This table comes from immunoSEQ multiplex PCR, and its TCRdb copy is limited to in-frame clones, with some not included. Of about 160,000 clones listed, 65% to 70% were seen once; the top ten hold 4.5%. CDR1 is KGHSH and CDR2 is LQKENI in the germline V gene. This CDR3 comprises 16 residues. The J segment lost 3 bases and the V segment lost 6 bases, leaving 13 bases of the junction unmatched. Study outcomes and limitations: Later analysis suggested links between common viral pathogens and several top significant clusters. Through in vitro validation, three CMV-associated chains were shown to be specific for CMV antigens.

The genes are TRBV18 and TRBJ2-7, with TRBD1 matching over 8 bases. The sequence was obtained from a woman aged 18-35 years in good health and CMV-seropositive. The source material was PBMCs. In DNA, the CDR3 is TGTGCCAGCTCTTCGGGGGCGACAGGGGTCGTCTACGAGCAGTACTTC. This sequence encodes CASSSGATGVVYEQYF.